These 6 T cell receptor beta chains were all obtained from the same sample, sequenced in a study of T cell responses to AZD1222 COVID-19 vaccine. Method: immunoSEQ multiplex PCR; TCRdb's copy keeps in-frame clones and lacks some. The sample has some 98,000 clones; approximately 84% are singletons. The material sequenced was peripheral blood, taken 28 days after the second AZD1222 dose. The receptors originated from an adult who received the AZD1222 COVID-19 vaccine.

The chain employs TRBV6-5 and TRBJ1-1; D may be TRBD1 (5 bases). This CDR3 is 13 amino acids long. Germline V gene lookup returns CDR1 MNHEY and CDR2 SVGAGI. V shed 2 bases and J shed 6 bases, with 10 bases lying between them. The CDR3 region is CASSYTWGAEAFF. In nucleotides, the CDR3 is TGTGCCAGCAGTTACACCTGGGGGGCTGAAGCTTTCTTT.

The V and J genes are TRBV9 and TRBJ2-3; 7 bases align to TRBD1. V lost 3 bases, J lost 2 bases, and 6 bases stayed unmatched. CDR3 length equals 15 residues. Germline loops: CDR1 SGDLS, CDR2 YYNGEE. This chain's CDR3 is CASSAGQTLTDTQYF. CDR3 nucleotides: TGTGCCAGCAGCGCGGGACAGACACTCACAGATACGCAGTATTTT.

The V and J genes are TRBV5-6 and TRBJ1-1; D unresolved. Germline CDR1 reads SGHDT; CDR2 reads YYEEEE. Trimming removed 0 bases at V and 1 base at J, with 7 bases between. The CDR3 covers 14 residues. As DNA, the CDR3 is TGTGCCAGCAGCTTGGGCCCAAGGAACACTGAAGCTTTCTTT. Its protein product is CASSLGPRNTEAFF.

In its sample, this clone was seen once. The chain recombines TRBV10-2 with TRBJ2-2, with 8 bases identical to TRBD2. The CDR3 runs 15 residues. Germline loops: CDR1 WSHSY, CDR2 SAAADI. The V segment lost 6 bases and the J segment 8 bases; nucleotides outside the gene matches: 11. This CDR3 is CASRLSGISGGELFF. The DNA of the CDR3 is TGCGCCAGCAGGCTTAGCGGGATCTCAGGGGGGGAGCTGTTTTTT.

The count of this clone is one. V and J are TRBV4-1 and TRBJ2-7, with 9 bases that match TRBD1. Germline values: CDR1 MGHRA, CDR2 YSYEKL. The CDR3 loop spans 15 amino acids. Trimming took 2 bases from V and 4 from J; bases not matched to a gene: 6. The CDR3 region is CASSQPGQGTYEQYF. The CDR3 nucleotides read TGCGCCAGCAGCCAACCCGGACAGGGGACATACGAGCAGTACTTC.

This clone has only a few counts. The V and J genes are TRBV11-3 and TRBJ1-1; D gene unclear. Per germline, CDR1 SGHNT and CDR2 YENEEA. Trimming left V 5 bases short and J 6 bases short, with 10 bases between. CDR3 length equals 12 residues. The CDR3 sequence: CASSGLTAEAFF. Written as DNA, the CDR3 is TGTGCCAGCAGCGGTCTTACGGCTGAAGCTTTCTTT. The full variable domain, its missing parts supplied by reference TRBV11-3 and TRBJ1-1, is EAGVVQSPRYKIIEKKQPVAFWCNPISGHNTLYWYLQNLGQGPELLIRYENEEAVDDSQLPKDRFSAERLKGVDSTLKIQPAELGDSAVYLCASSGLTAEAFFGQGTRLTVV.